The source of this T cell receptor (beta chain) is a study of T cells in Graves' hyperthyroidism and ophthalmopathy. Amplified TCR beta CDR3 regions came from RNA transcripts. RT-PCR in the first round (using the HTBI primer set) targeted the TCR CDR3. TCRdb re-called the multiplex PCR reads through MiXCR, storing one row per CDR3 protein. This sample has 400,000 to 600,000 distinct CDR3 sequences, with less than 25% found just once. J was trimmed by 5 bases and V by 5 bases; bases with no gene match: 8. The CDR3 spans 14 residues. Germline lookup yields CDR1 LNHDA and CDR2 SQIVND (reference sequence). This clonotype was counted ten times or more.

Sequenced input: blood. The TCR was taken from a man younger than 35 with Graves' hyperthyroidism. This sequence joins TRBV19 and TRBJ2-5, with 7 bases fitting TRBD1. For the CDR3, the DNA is TGTGCCAGTAGTGGATCCTCCAGGGGGGAGACCCAGTACTTC. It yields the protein CASSGSSRGETQYF.